This is a list of T cell receptor beta chains from one sample in a study of blood T cells in healthy people across ages. One entry per CDR3 protein, called by TCRdb with MiXCR from the 5' RACE reads. Seen here are about 1.4 million distinct CDR3 sequences, roughly 60% observed once, and the top ten hold over 6.5%. Material for sequencing was blood. Receptors were obtained from a man between 18 and 29 years old in good health. The CDR3 runs from the conserved cysteine through the conserved F or W. D genes are given only for firm matches. Size is stated for part of the rows, as once, few or many counts, or as a class when the clone is expanded.

>few|TRBV4-1|NA|TRBJ1-2
CASSQVDRSGSANYGYTF
TGCGCCAGCAGCCAAGTTGATAGATCTGGCTCAGCTAACTATGGCTACACCTTC
>NA|TRBV9|TRBD2|TRBJ2-7
CASSVGGGQITDEQYF
TGTGCCAGCAGCGTAGGGGGAGGGCAGATTACCGACGAGCAGTACTTC
>NA|TRBV5-1|NA|TRBJ1-3
CASGSDLSSGNTIYF
TGCGCCAGCGGGTCGGACTTAAGCTCTGGAAACACCATATATTTT
>NA|TRBV10-3|NA|TRBJ1-1
CAIREGAGTGSEAFF
TGTGCCATCAGAGAAGGTGCGGGCACCGGGTCTGAAGCTTTCTTT
>NA|TRBV29-1|NA|TRBJ2-1
CSVEKDSYNEQFF
TGCAGCGTTGAGAAGGACTCTTACAATGAGCAGTTCTTC
>few|TRBV9|NA|TRBJ1-1
CASSVGSNTEAFF
TGTGCCAGCAGCGTAGGGAGCAACACTGAAGCTTTCTTT
>NA|TRBV10-3|NA|TRBJ2-2
CAIGSNTGELFF
TGTGCCATTGGGAGTAACACCGGGGAGCTGTTTTTT
>NA|TRBV25-1|NA|TRBJ2-2
CASSATREQGTGELFF
TGTGCCAGCAGTGCCACCAGGGAACAGGGCACCGGGGAGCTGTTTTTT
>NA|TRBV6-2/TRBV6-3|NA|TRBJ2-2
CASNRGPANTGELFF
TGTGCCAGTAATCGGGGTCCCGCGAACACCGGGGAGCTGTTTTTT
>NA|TRBV7-9|NA|TRBJ2-7
CATPLRDLSYEQYF
TGTGCCACTCCTTTGCGGGACCTCTCCTACGAGCAGTACTTC
>NA|TRBV7-9|TRBD1|TRBJ2-5
CASSAGQGDGETQYF
TGTGCCAGCAGCGCGGGACAGGGGGATGGAGAGACCCAGTACTTC
>NA|TRBV18|TRBD1|TRBJ1-2
CASSAPGQGPGYYGYTF
TGTGCCAGCTCAGCCCCGGGACAGGGCCCTGGGTACTATGGCTACACCTTC
>NA|TRBV12-3/TRBV12-4|TRBD1|TRBJ1-2
CASSLSTGGGGYTF
TGTGCCAGCAGTCTCTCGACAGGGGGCGGCGGCTACACCTTC
>NA|TRBV20-1|TRBD2|TRBJ2-1
CSATSGNSGIGEQFF
TGCAGTGCTACCTCCGGGAATAGCGGGATTGGAGAGCAGTTCTTC
>NA|TRBV12-3/TRBV12-4|TRBD2|TRBJ2-5
CASSDTGTSGGLVQETQYF
TGTGCCAGCAGCGACACCGGGACTAGCGGGGGTTTGGTTCAAGAGACCCAGTACTTC
>NA|TRBV12-3/TRBV12-4|TRBD1|TRBJ1-1
CASISGGRGGNTEAFF
TGTGCCAGCATCTCAGGGGGCAGGGGGGGAAACACTGAAGCTTTCTTT
>few|TRBV15|NA|TRBJ1-4
CATSPRGATNEKLFF
TGTGCCACCAGCCCGAGAGGGGCAACTAATGAAAAACTGTTTTTT
>NA|TRBV4-1|TRBD1|TRBJ1-5
CASSPGTGGKPQHF
TGCGCCAGCAGCCCCGGGACAGGGGGCAAGCCCCAGCATTTT
>NA|TRBV11-2|TRBD2|TRBJ2-7
CASRPISGGAYEQYF
TGTGCCAGTCGACCGATCAGCGGGGGGGCCTACGAGCAGTACTTC
>few|TRBV7-2|NA|TRBJ2-7
CASSVRTGWDEQYF
TGTGCCAGCAGCGTAAGAACAGGGTGGGACGAGCAGTACTTC
>NA|TRBV12-3/TRBV12-4|TRBD2|TRBJ2-5
CASRESSGSYRETQYF
TGTGCCAGCAGGGAGTCTAGCGGGAGCTATAGAGAGACCCAGTACTTC
>NA|TRBV20-1|NA|TRBJ1-1
CSASHGEAFF
TGCAGTGCTAGCCATGGTGAAGCTTTCTTT
>NA|TRBV29-1|NA|TRBJ1-2
CSVVIGAGYGYTF
TGCAGCGTGGTGATAGGGGCAGGCTATGGCTACACCTTC
>NA|TRBV10-3|TRBD2|TRBJ2-5
CASTRGGRGYNEQYF
TGTGCCTCCACCCGGGGCGGGAGAGGCTACAATGAGCAGTACTTC
>NA|TRBV28|TRBD2|TRBJ2-7
CATKLRTSLYEQYF
TGTGCCACCAAACTAAGGACTAGTTTATACGAGCAGTACTTC
>NA|TRBV10-3|TRBD1|TRBJ2-3
CAISRDRDGTDTQYF
TGTGCCATCAGCCGGGACAGGGACGGGACAGATACGCAGTATTTT
>NA|TRBV3-1|NA|TRBJ1-4
CASSRMRATNEKLFF
TGTGCCAGCAGCCGAATGCGGGCAACTAATGAAAAACTGTTTTTT
>NA|TRBV7-6|NA|TRBJ2-1
CASGLNNEQFF
TGTGCCAGCGGCCTTAACAATGAGCAGTTCTTC
>few|TRBV18|TRBD1|TRBJ2-4
CASSPPLDRSKNIQYF
TGTGCCAGCTCACCCCCGCTGGACAGGTCCAAAAACATTCAGTACTTC
>NA|TRBV4-3|NA|TRBJ2-5
CASSQISGETQYF
TGCGCCAGCAGCCAAATTTCCGGAGAGACCCAGTACTTC
>once|TRBV12-3/TRBV12-4|NA|TRBJ1-6
CASSLRSKGSPLHF
TGTGCCAGCAGTTTACGTTCCAAGGGATCACCCCTCCACTTT
>NA|TRBV12-3/TRBV12-4|TRBD2|TRBJ2-7
CASSLSSGGAYEQYF
TGTGCCAGCAGTTTATCTAGCGGGGGGGCCTACGAGCAGTACTTC
>NA|TRBV7-9|NA|TRBJ2-7
CASSPRRNSYEQYF
TGTGCCAGCAGCCCAAGACGGAACTCCTACGAGCAGTACTTC
>NA|TRBV15|TRBD2|TRBJ2-1
CATSPGGIYNEQFF
TGTGCCACCAGCCCGGGGGGGATCTACAATGAGCAGTTCTTC
>few|TRBV5-1|TRBD1|TRBJ2-7
CASSSQGAFYEQYF
TGCGCCAGCAGCTCACAGGGGGCTTTCTACGAGCAGTACTTC